Sequencing of this TCR beta chain was carried out in a study of T cells in Graves' hyperthyroidism and ophthalmopathy (dated by TCRdb to the late 2010s). About the full investigation: Peripheral blood samples were taken at initial diagnosis, before any treatment was given. A discovery cohort of about a hundred patients, approximately 44 with Graves' ophthalmopathy and under 60 with stable Graves' hyperthyroidism, was used to find distinguishing TCR V-J signatures. Prospective prediction of ophthalmopathy was tested in an independent validation cohort consisting of 18 hyperthyroidism patients and more than 15 patients who later progressed to ophthalmopathy. The 100 discovery patients were randomly split 7:3 into training and test sets. Thyroid tissue and blood T-cell repertoires from over 5 Graves' hyperthyroidism patients were also compared in the study. Once sampling was done, hyperthyroidism patients were given methimazole at a starting dose of 30 mg daily, whereas ophthalmopathy patients were given high-dose intravenous methylprednisolone. The paper reports TCR Vbeta CDR3 sequencing of some 140 peripheral blood samples: under 45 ophthalmopathy, about 75 hyperthyroidism and around 17 progressor patients. The paper as a whole reports these results and caveats: In validation, the model predicted progression to ophthalmopathy with approximately 69% sensitivity and around 72% specificity, a median of about 6 months before onset. Most expanded thyroid clonotypes (frequency above 0.001) were also detected in blood, a finding suggesting that blood repertoires may reflect thyroid immune responses. Ophthalmopathy was separated from stable hyperthyroidism by a 13 V-J signature model, with 85% to 90% sensitivity and about 81% specificity obtained in cross-validation and 80%/75% obtained in testing. Sample size was not statistically predetermined, and investigators were not blinded to group allocation.

The TCR beta CDR3 regions were amplified from the RNA transcripts. A first-round RT-PCR of the TCR CDR3 used the HTBI primer set with the Qiagen OneStep RT-PCR kit. The libraries were constructed in a second round of multiplex PCR and then size-selected and purified. Libraries were sequenced paired-end with 100 bp reads on an Illumina HiSeq2000. Concerning the study's data processing: SOAPnuke was used to process the raw data, removing reads that contained adapters or uncalled bases, had a mean Phred below 15, or lacked an exact match to the constant primer or identifier. High-quality paired reads were merged using COPE v1.2.5, and each unique nucleotide sequence was defined as a clonotype. MiTCR v1.1 was used to align clonotypes to the IMGT TRBV, TRBD and TRBJ reference segments. Analysis was restricted to V-J combinations with a frequency above 0.0001, which covered about 99% of repertoires. A TCS score was defined as the ratio of F50 (clonal expansion) to E x V (chaos), with BLOSUM62-based TCRdist applied between CDR3 peptides within each V-J. Welch's t-statistics and random forest reduced approximately 520 V-J features to 13, which were used in a naive Bayes classifier (R e1071). TCRdb applied fastp at Q25 and MiXCR to the public reads, then kept only in-frame beta chains. Identical CDR3 proteins give one entry, which carries the most common genes and DNA. Clone size and V and J calls follow TCRdb, not the original study. Across this sample there are fewer than 600,000 distinct CDR3 sequences, with over 13% seen only once. The ten biggest clones cover under 20% of the sample.

Including cysteine and phenylalanine, the CDR3 has 12 amino acids. The sequence is cut down to CDR3 DNA, 36 bases in frame from base 1. Trimming removed 4 bases from V and 9 bases from J, leaving 10 bases between the germline ends. The sample holds many counts of this clonotype. It has no known antigen specificity. No much larger clonotype is one base removed from it; base qualities were not supplied. Graves' hyperthyroidism was defined as stable when no progression to ophthalmopathy occurred over 18 months of follow-up. Hyperthyroidism patients were newly diagnosed, had a disease duration of under 2 months, and were aged 18 to 65 years. The study excluded patients with uncontrolled infections, other autoimmune diseases, pregnancy or lactation. Diagnoses were established on the basis of clinical symptoms, serum thyroxine and TRAb, thyroid ultrasound, and orbital computed tomography. PBMCs were isolated from 7.5 to 10 ml of fresh peripheral blood by Ficoll-Paque density gradient centrifugation. Total RNA was extracted with Trizol reagent, and quality was checked on an Agilent 2100 Bioanalyzer.

The clonotype was recovered from a woman aged 18-35 years with Graves' hyperthyroidism. The chain is made from TRBV12-3 or TRBV12-4 and TRBJ2-1; the D segment cannot be called with confidence. What was sequenced was blood. The DNA sequence follows: TGTGCCAGCAGTTGGGTCTCTGGTGAGCAGTTCTTC. Translated, this is CASSWVSGEQFF.